This T cell receptor beta chain stems from a study of graft-versus-host responses after intestinal transplantation (dated by TCRdb to the early 2020s). Regarding the complete study: Recipients received multivisceral, liver-intestinal, or isolated intestinal transplants. Every recipient was given anti-thymocyte globulin induction, followed by around three years of maintenance tacrolimus and steroids. After intestinal transplantation, graft-versus-host and host-versus-graft alloreactive T cell clones were followed in the graft, circulation and bone marrow using bulk TCR-beta CDR3 sequencing. Alloreactive clones were identified by sequencing pre-transplant mixed lymphocyte reaction products and comparing these products with unstimulated pre-transplant donor and recipient T cells. A cohort of 24 intestinal transplant recipients, including one retransplant, was enrolled, and a few patients lacking pretransplant specimens were excluded. Donor T cell macrochimerism was defined as a peak of at least 4% donor T cells among recipient peripheral blood mononuclear cells. Rather than going through the commercial service, samples from a few later patients were sequenced in-house on an Illumina MiSeq and processed with MiXCR.

As for this clone: It has no known antigen specificity. The record has no base qualities; no much larger clone is one base away.

Study-wide conclusions, independent of this receptor: The relatively low number and heterogeneity of intestinal transplant patients limited the conclusions. In the allografts of patients with donor T cell macrochimerism, GvH to HvG T cell clonal ratios were high. GvH clones were detected in recipient bone marrow, and some of these GvH clones were observed earlier in ileal mucosa or blood, consistent with an intestinal mucosal origin. Peak levels of circulating GvH clones were associated with declines in HvG clones early after transplant.

Sequences SGHRS (CDR1) and YFSETQ (CDR2) are obtained from the germline V gene. After removal of 4 bases from V and 0 bases from J, the junction retains 2 bases not matched to a gene. From cysteine to phenylalanine, the CDR3 is 15 amino acids long. Only the CDR3 DNA is retained, 45 bases long and in frame from the first base. Receptors were amplified or captured by the immunoSEQ multiplex PCR assay. For most patients, genomic DNA was isolated with the Qiagen DNeasy Blood and Tissue Kit and shipped frozen to Adaptive Biotechnologies for TCR sequencing. For most patients, high-throughput TCR-beta CDR3 sequencing of genomic DNA was performed by Adaptive Biotechnologies. The paper's processing steps were these. Adaptive's ImmunoSEQ software supplied the TCR sequencing data for approximately 18 patients, while MiXCR and VDJtools were used to process a few other patients. CD4 versus CD8 sorting errors were corrected by removing sequences found in both subsets at a frequency ratio below 5:1. Because the origin of CDR3 nucleotide sequences shared between donor and recipient could not be assigned, those sequences were removed. At least 2-fold expansion over unstimulated cells and a minimum CFSE-low frequency of 0.002% (template counts) or 0.001% (read counts) were required for clones to be classified as alloreactive. Mappable clones were those detected in sequenced pre-transplant spleen, lymph node, or MLR CFSE-low populations of the donor or recipient. The cumulative frequency of alloreactive clones was calculated as a percentage of all sequences, weighted by copy number. Held by TCRdb, this immuneACCESS table contains in-frame sequences only and omits some clones. Under half of the omission traces to an unresolved V gene where checked; the cause of the rest is unknown. The DNA was the basis for D and trimming; V, J and clone size are from that table. In this sample the table shows around 100,000 clones, roughly nine tenths of which occur a single time. The leading ten clones occupy about 0.18% of the sample.

Interpreted using the paper, the time point label stands for: cells obtained before transplantation from donor or recipient. CD3+CD4+ and CD3+CD8+ populations were FACS-sorted from unstimulated pre-transplant donor and recipient cells taken from spleen or lymph nodes. This receptor chain uses TRBV5-1 and TRBJ2-3, with 10 central nucleotides matching TRBD2. The sequenced sample was unstimulated CD4+ T cells sorted from spleen or lymph node cells, obtained before transplant. The origin of this receptor is a human donor who was the organ donor for an intestinal transplant. The bases are TGCGCCAGCAGCCTAGCGGGGGCTAGCACAGATACGCAGTATTTT. It translates as CASSLAGASTDTQYF.